A selection of T cell receptor beta chains follows, all from one sample in a study of OX40 agonist ivuxolimab in advanced cancers. Clones were sequenced by immunoSEQ multiplex PCR, and TCRdb holds only the in-frame ones, with some missing. The table records roughly 76,000 clones, 75% to 95% of them present only once. Sequencing used CD4+ or CD8+ T cells sorted from blood, obtained in a trial of the OX40 agonist ivuxolimab. The receptor set was obtained from an adult with an advanced solid tumor such as melanoma, head and neck, liver or kidney cancer. Both conserved end residues are part of each CDR3. A D gene is named only where the DNA matches it firmly. Some rows have no size entry. The others give once, few or many, or a class for an expanded clone.

j_call v_call clone_size d_call cdr3_aa cdr3_nt
TRBJ1-3 TRBV5-5 NA TRBD1 CASSLWDSGSGNTIYF TGTGCCAGCAGCTTGTGGGACAGTGGCTCTGGAAACACCATATATTTT
TRBJ2-5 TRBV19 NA TRBD1 CASSPQGAETQYF TGTGCCAGTAGTCCACAGGGGGCCGAGACCCAGTACTTC
TRBJ2-2 TRBV27 NA NA CASSFPAGELFF TGTGCCAGCAGTTTCCCAGCCGGGGAGCTGTTTTTT
TRBJ2-5 TRBV7-9 once TRBD2 CASSETGTSGSETQYF TGTGCCAGCAGCGAAACCGGGACTAGCGGGAGTGAGACCCAGTACTTC
TRBJ1-2 TRBV5-6 NA NA CASSVSGYGYTF TGTGCCAGCAGCGTCTCAGGCTATGGCTACACCTTC
TRBJ1-5 TRBV27 NA NA CASSSKYGTMIDQPQHF TGTGCCAGCAGTTCGAAGTACGGGACAATGATCGATCAGCCCCAGCATTTT
TRBJ2-2 TRBV10-3 NA NA CAIRSGRTGELFF TGTGCCATCAGGTCAGGGAGAACCGGGGAGCTGTTTTTT
TRBJ1-4 TRBV11-2 NA NA CASSSQGSNEKLFF TGTGCCAGCAGTTCACAGGGATCTAATGAAAAACTGTTTTTT
TRBJ2-2 TRBV4-1 NA TRBD1 CASSRPLAGGTTGELFF TGCGCCAGCAGCCGCCCTCTGGCAGGGGGTACCACCGGGGAGCTGTTTTTT
TRBJ2-7 TRBV11-2 NA NA CASSLTRFYEQYF TGTGCCAGCAGCTTAACTAGATTCTACGAGCAGTACTTC
TRBJ2-7 TRBV6-1 NA NA CASSVEQGSYYEQYF TGTGCCAGCAGTGTCGAACAGGGCTCCTACTACGAGCAGTACTTC
TRBJ1-1 TRBV2 few NA CASSDPLLEGLGAFF TGTGCCAGCAGTGATCCGTTGCTTGAGGGACTCGGAGCTTTCTTT
TRBJ2-5 TRBV7-9 once NA CASRVQPSETQYF TGTGCCAGCAGGGTACAGCCCTCGGAGACCCAGTACTTC
TRBJ1-5 TRBV18 NA NA CASSPSDGQPQHF TGTGCCAGCTCACCGTCCGATGGTCAGCCCCAGCATTTT
TRBJ1-3 TRBV30 NA NA CAWGALGGSGNTIYF TGTGCCTGGGGGGCCCTTGGAGGCTCTGGAAACACCATATATTTT
TRBJ2-7 TRBV6-5 NA NA CASSKAGHSYEQYF TGTGCCAGCAGTAAAGCGGGCCACTCCTACGAGCAGTACTTC
TRBJ1-2 TRBV28 NA NA CASSWGDYGYTF TGTGCCAGCAGTTGGGGGGACTATGGCTACACCTTC
TRBJ2-1 TRBV28 NA NA CASSLSGVNEQFF TGTGCCAGCAGTTTATCAGGTGTCAATGAGCAGTTCTTC
TRBJ1-2 TRBV28 NA NA CASSLAAIYGYTF TGTGCCAGCAGTTTAGCAGCCATCTATGGCTACACCTTC
TRBJ2-5 TRBV18 once TRBD1 CANRQGARETQYF TGTGCCAACCGACAGGGGGCGCGAGAGACCCAGTACTTC
TRBJ2-7 TRBV7-2 NA TRBD2 CASTPSPTSLYEQYF TGTGCCAGCACTCCTTCCCCGACTAGCCTCTACGAGCAGTACTTC
TRBJ1-5 TRBV6-1 NA NA CASSDRDNYKPNSNQPQHF TGTGCCAGCAGTGACCGGGACAACTATAAGCCCAATAGCAATCAGCCCCAGCATTTT
TRBJ2-5 TRBV2 NA NA CASSEGGKETQYF TGTGCCAGCAGTGAAGGGGGAAAAGAGACCCAGTACTTC
TRBJ1-4 TRBV2 NA NA CASRKQAGGNEKLFF TGTGCCAGCAGGAAACAGGCTGGGGGTAATGAAAAACTGTTTTTT
TRBJ1-5 TRBV5-1 once TRBD1 CASSFQGGNQPQHF TGCGCCAGCAGCTTTCAGGGGGGCAATCAGCCCCAGCATTTT
TRBJ2-2 TRBV10-3 NA TRBD2 CAISESSGGTGELFF TGTGCCATCAGTGAATCTAGCGGGGGTACCGGGGAGCTGTTTTTT
TRBJ1-2 TRBV6-1 NA NA CASSEKGYRLRDVANGYTF TGTGCCAGCAGTGAAAAGGGGTACCGACTCAGGGATGTTGCCAATGGCTACACCTTC
TRBJ2-3 TRBV7-3 NA NA CASSLLRGDTQYF TGTGCCAGCAGCCTGCTAAGGGGAGATACGCAGTATTTT
TRBJ2-7 TRBV7-2 NA NA CASSSLADRLSYEQYF TGTGCCAGCAGCTCCCTAGCGGACAGACTCTCCTACGAGCAGTACTTC
TRBJ2-2 TRBV2 NA NA CASSYGGLGTGELFF TGTGCCAGCAGTTACGGAGGACTGGGGACCGGGGAGCTGTTTTTT
TRBJ2-7 TRBV7-2 few TRBD2 CASSSGGLAVNEQYF TGTGCCAGCAGTTCGGGGGGGCTAGCGGTGAACGAGCAGTACTTC
TRBJ2-7 TRBV28 NA NA CASSSIQYEQYF TGTGCCAGCAGTTCCATACAGTACGAGCAGTACTTC
TRBJ2-7 TRBV21-1 NA NA CASSKAGWASGPGEQYF TGTGCCAGCAGCAAAGCAGGATGGGCTAGCGGTCCTGGGGAGCAGTACTTC
TRBJ2-3 TRBV6-1 NA TRBD2 CASSVSSGGTDTQYF TGTGCCAGCAGTGTGAGTAGCGGGGGCACAGATACGCAGTATTTT
TRBJ1-2 TRBV6-5 once NA CASSYSFRQDYGYTF TGTGCCAGCAGTTACTCATTTAGACAGGACTATGGCTACACCTTC
TRBJ2-1 TRBV19 few NA CASTPLGSHYNEQFF TGTGCCAGTACGCCGCTGGGCAGCCACTACAATGAGCAGTTCTTC
TRBJ2-7 TRBV30 once TRBD1 CAWSRGRQGAGEQYF TGTGCCTGGAGTCGGGGGAGACAGGGGGCGGGCGAGCAGTACTTC